A selection of T cell receptor beta chains follows, all from one sample in a study of blood T cell repertoires in COVID-19. Here immunoSEQ multiplex PCR was the method, and the copy in TCRdb shows in-frame clones only, minus some. The table records approximately 200,000 clones, roughly 88% of them present only once. Sequencing input: peripheral blood. Receptor source: a woman in her 30s with acute or convalescent COVID-19. CDR3s include the opening cysteine and the closing phenylalanine or tryptophan. The D gene is left open where the match is weak. Size values are once, few and many counts, or a class for expanded clones, and some rows have none.

CASVTDSPYNEQFF | TGTGCCAGCGTAACGGACTCACCCTACAATGAGCAGTTCTTC | TRBJ2-1 | few | . | TRBV2
CASSTGQYSYGYTF | TGCGCCAGCAGCACGGGACAGTATAGCTATGGCTACACCTTC | TRBJ1-2 | . | TRBD1 | TRBV5-1
CASSGGVLAGAEQYF | TGCGCCAGCAGCGGGGGCGTACTAGCGGGAGCAGAGCAGTACTTC | TRBJ2-7 | . | TRBD2 | TRBV5-1
CATRGQGDTGGNQPQHF | TGTGCCACCCGGGGGCAGGGGGACACCGGCGGCAATCAGCCCCAGCATTTT | TRBJ1-5 | . | TRBD1 | TRBV10-3
CASSLLTALAARQFF | TGTGCCAGCAGTTTACTGACCGCCCTGGCCGCTAGGCAGTTCTTC | TRBJ2-1 | . | . | TRBV28
CASSLSPGVENTIYF | TGTGCCAGCAGTTTATCACCAGGGGTTGAGAACACCATATATTTT | TRBJ1-3 | . | . | TRBV28
CASSSPSRRDGYTF | TGTGCCAGCAGCTCGCCGTCCAGACGGGATGGCTACACCTTC | TRBJ1-2 | few | . | TRBV11-1
CASSLGTGVQETQYF | TGCGCCAGCAGCTTGGGGACAGGAGTCCAAGAGACCCAGTACTTC | TRBJ2-5 | . | TRBD1 | TRBV5-1
CASTQRDPDEQFF | TGTGCCAGCACTCAGCGGGACCCGGATGAGCAGTTCTTC | TRBJ2-1 | . | TRBD2 | TRBV12-3/TRBV12-4
CASSQDLGLQATYEQYF | TGTGCCAGCAGCCAAGATTTGGGTCTACAGGCCACCTACGAGCAGTACTTC | TRBJ2-7 | . | . | TRBV14
CASSLPGQGTDTQYF | TGTGCCAGCAGCCTCCCGGGACAGGGTACGGATACGCAGTATTTT | TRBJ2-3 | . | TRBD1 | TRBV6-5
CASSLSGVQETQYF | TGCGCCAGCAGCTTATCGGGAGTTCAAGAGACCCAGTACTTC | TRBJ2-5 | . | . | TRBV5-1
CASSFDRGIYGYTF | TGTGCCAGCAGCTTTGACAGGGGGATATATGGCTACACCTTC | TRBJ1-2 | . | TRBD1 | TRBV5-8
CAWGSIAGELFF | TGTGCCTGGGGGAGTATAGCCGGGGAGCTGTTTTTT | TRBJ2-2 | . | . | TRBV30
CASSLAGGAADTQYF | TGTGCCAGCAGCTTGGCGGGGGGGGCGGCAGATACGCAGTATTTT | TRBJ2-3 | . | TRBD2 | TRBV5-6
CASSSLAGDLGETQYF | TGCGCCAGCAGCTCCCTGGCCGGGGACTTGGGAGAGACCCAGTACTTC | TRBJ2-5 | . | . | TRBV5-1
CASSSSFGTDKHTQYF | TGTGCCAGCAGTTCTTCCTTCGGGACAGACAAACATACGCAGTATTTT | TRBJ2-3 | . | TRBD1 | TRBV2
CASSFRGEQFF | TGTGCCAGCAGTTTTCGGGGGGAGCAGTTCTTC | TRBJ2-1 | . | . | TRBV12-3/TRBV12-4
CASSLMSGASPLHF | TGTGCCAGCAGCTTAATGTCAGGGGCATCACCCCTCCACTTT | TRBJ1-6 | . | . | TRBV7-8
CASSFEDSPLHF | TGTGCCAGCAGCTTCGAGGATTCACCCCTCCACTTT | TRBJ1-6 | . | . | TRBV7-9
CASSTRDGEKLFF | TGTGCCAGCAGTACTAGAGACGGAGAAAAACTGTTTTTT | TRBJ1-4 | . | . | TRBV6-5
CASSSREGNEKLFF | TGTGCCAGCAGCTCCCGGGAGGGGAATGAAAAACTGTTTTTT | TRBJ1-4 | . | . | TRBV5-4
CASSPSGGGAGELFF | TGTGCCAGCAGCCCCTCGGGGGGTGGTGCCGGGGAGCTGTTTTTT | TRBJ2-2 | . | TRBD2 | TRBV7-8
CASSIGSSYNEQFF | TGTGCCAGTAGTATCGGGAGCTCCTACAATGAGCAGTTCTTC | TRBJ2-1 | medium-sized | . | TRBV19
CAISDGRGGAYGYTF | TGTGCCATCAGTGATGGAAGGGGGGGGGCCTATGGCTACACCTTC | TRBJ1-2 | . | . | TRBV10-3
CASSEAGQGPNYGYTF | TGTGCCAGCAGTGAAGCAGGACAGGGGCCAAACTATGGCTACACCTTC | TRBJ1-2 | . | TRBD1 | TRBV2
CSVGTSGSTDTQYF | TGCAGCGTGGGTACTAGCGGGAGCACAGATACGCAGTATTTT | TRBJ2-3 | . | TRBD2 | TRBV29-1
CASSIVRTGNTEAFF | TGTGCCAGTAGTATAGTTCGGACGGGAAACACTGAAGCTTTCTTT | TRBJ1-1 | . | . | TRBV19
CASSIVAGNQPQHF | TGTGCCAGTAGTATAGTGGCGGGCAATCAGCCCCAGCATTTT | TRBJ1-5 | . | . | TRBV19
CASGGEGYGYTF | TGTGCCAGCGGTGGGGAGGGGTATGGCTACACCTTC | TRBJ1-2 | . | . | TRBV7-9
CASSLVRVRSSGNTIYF | TGTGCCAGCAGCTTAGTGAGGGTTCGAAGCTCTGGAAACACCATATATTTT | TRBJ1-3 | . | . | TRBV7-2